Listed below are T cell receptor beta chains from one sample, sequenced in a study of blood T cell repertoires in COVID-19. Clones were read by immunoSEQ multiplex PCR, and TCRdb kept only the in-frame ones, dropping some. The sample has 180,000 or so clones; around 85% are singletons. The sequenced sample consisted of peripheral blood. These receptors all come from an elderly woman with acute or convalescent COVID-19. Both conserved end residues are part of each CDR3. D genes are given only for firm matches. Rows may omit the clone size; those that give it use once, few, many or a size class.

CDR3 protein | CDR3 DNA | J gene | clone size | D gene | V gene
CARRGWVERYEQYF | TGTGCCAGACGGGGGTGGGTCGAGCGGTACGAGCAGTACTTC | TRBJ2-7 | - | - | TRBV27
CASSIGRKDLQGPYEQYF | TGTGCCAGTAGTATAGGCAGAAAGGATCTCCAGGGTCCCTACGAGCAGTACTTC | TRBJ2-7 | - | - | TRBV19
CASSIMGQGPSGNTIYF | TGTGCCAGTAGTATAATGGGACAGGGACCTTCTGGAAACACCATATATTTT | TRBJ1-3 | few | TRBD1 | TRBV19
CASSTDRDRFDGYTF | TGTGCCAGCAGTACTGACAGGGACCGCTTCGATGGCTACACCTTC | TRBJ1-2 | - | TRBD1 | TRBV6-2/TRBV6-3
CASSSMGGTADTQYF | TGTGCCAGCAGCTCTATGGGGGGGACCGCAGATACGCAGTATTTT | TRBJ2-3 | once | TRBD2 | TRBV7-2
CATSDPYDTSNEQFF | TGTGCCACCAGTGATCCCTACGACACCTCTAATGAGCAGTTCTTC | TRBJ2-1 | - | - | TRBV24-1
CASSYDILGTQYF | TGTGCCAGCAGTTACGACATTCTTGGGACCCAGTACTTC | TRBJ2-5 | - | - | TRBV6-5
CASTLGQGSYNEQFF | TGTGCCAGTACCCTCGGACAGGGGTCCTACAATGAGCAGTTCTTC | TRBJ2-1 | - | TRBD1 | TRBV19
CASSPLGQAPGEKLFF | TGTGCCAGCAGCCCACTAGGACAGGCCCCAGGTGAAAAACTGTTTTTT | TRBJ1-4 | - | TRBD1 | TRBV7-2
CSVRTGGDEQFF | TGCAGCGTCCGGACAGGGGGGGATGAGCAGTTCTTC | TRBJ2-1 | - | TRBD1 | TRBV29-1
CGVTRGTDTQYF | TGTGGAGTAACGAGGGGCACAGATACGCAGTATTTT | TRBJ2-3 | - | - | TRBV6-6
CSASPRGGDSPLHF | TGCAGTGCTAGTCCCCGAGGGGGCGATTCACCCCTCCACTTT | TRBJ1-6 | - | TRBD1 | TRBV20-1
CASSLAGENTEAFF | TGTGCCAGCAGCCTAGCGGGGGAGAACACTGAAGCTTTCTTT | TRBJ1-1 | - | - | TRBV9
CASSPDRSNQPQHF | TGTGCCAGTAGTCCAGACAGAAGCAATCAGCCCCAGCATTTT | TRBJ1-5 | - | - | TRBV19
CAISGWTGELDTQYF | TGTGCCATCAGTGGCTGGACAGGGGAACTAGATACGCAGTATTTT | TRBJ2-3 | - | TRBD1 | TRBV10-3
CASSRLSQENTEAFF | TGTGCCAGCAGTCGGCTCTCCCAGGAGAACACTGAAGCTTTCTTT | TRBJ1-1 | - | - | TRBV7-9
CASSQESRGPNGYTF | TGTGCCAGCAGCCAAGAGAGCAGGGGCCCTAATGGCTACACCTTC | TRBJ1-2 | - | - | TRBV3-1/TRBV3-2
CSATDRNIQYF | TGCAGTGCTACTGACAGAAACATTCAGTACTTC | TRBJ2-4 | - | - | TRBV20-1
CASSPSSGGSYNEQFF | TGTGCCAGCAGCCCTTCGTCGGGGGGATCCTACAATGAGCAGTTCTTC | TRBJ2-1 | once | TRBD2 | TRBV7-3
CASSYSGPQRETQYF | TGTGCCAGCAGTTACTCGGGCCCCCAAAGGGAGACCCAGTACTTC | TRBJ2-5 | once | - | TRBV6-5
CASSLVPTRDQPQHF | TGTGCCAGCAGCTTAGTGCCCACCAGGGATCAGCCCCAGCATTTT | TRBJ1-5 | once | - | TRBV7-6
CASSVTRGGGTGELFF | TGTGCCAGCAGCGTAACTCGGGGTGGAGGCACCGGGGAGCTGTTTTTT | TRBJ2-2 | - | - | TRBV9
CASSQGLGGGQETQYF | TGTGCCAGCTCACAAGGGCTGGGAGGGGGCCAAGAGACCCAGTACTTC | TRBJ2-5 | - | - | TRBV18
CASSENRGAGELFF | TGTGCCAGCAGTGAGAACAGGGGCGCCGGGGAGCTGTTTTTT | TRBJ2-2 | - | TRBD1 | TRBV2
CASSPERNTEAFF | TGTGCCAGCAGCCCAGAGAGGAACACTGAAGCTTTCTTT | TRBJ1-1 | - | - | TRBV4-2
CASSEADRAQPQHF | TGTGCCAGCAGTGAAGCCGACAGGGCTCAGCCCCAGCATTTT | TRBJ1-5 | - | TRBD1 | TRBV2
CASRIPGTGGSGYTF | TGTGCCAGCAGAATTCCCGGGACAGGGGGAAGTGGCTACACCTTC | TRBJ1-2 | few | TRBD1 | TRBV6-5
CASSVDTGKGYTF | TGTGCCAGCAGCGTAGATACAGGGAAGGGCTACACCTTC | TRBJ1-2 | - | - | TRBV9
CASWGLALSEQYF | TGTGCCAGCTGGGGACTAGCCCTCAGCGAGCAGTACTTC | TRBJ2-7 | - | - | TRBV21-1
CAWSLAGGPTDTQYF | TGTGCCTGGAGCTTAGCGGGGGGGCCCACAGATACGCAGTATTTT | TRBJ2-3 | - | TRBD2 | TRBV30
CASSYARGVGEKLFF | TGTGCCAGCAGTTACGCCAGGGGCGTGGGGGAAAAACTGTTTTTT | TRBJ1-4 | - | - | TRBV6-2/TRBV6-3
CASSQEETVPSSYNEQFF | TGCGCCAGCAGCCAAGAGGAGACAGTCCCAAGCTCCTACAATGAGCAGTTCTTC | TRBJ2-1 | - | - | TRBV4-3
CASSVLAGATDTQYF | TGTGCCAGCAGCGTCCTAGCGGGGGCCACAGATACGCAGTATTTT | TRBJ2-3 | - | TRBD2 | TRBV9
CSVPGRTGVGYTF | TGCAGCGTCCCGGGCCGGACAGGGGTTGGCTACACCTTC | TRBJ1-2 | once | TRBD1 | TRBV29-1
CASSIIWKGASTDTQYF | TGTGCCAGTAGTATAATATGGAAAGGGGCTAGCACAGATACGCAGTATTTT | TRBJ2-3 | - | - | TRBV19